One sample yielded the 18 T cell receptor beta chains listed below, sequenced in a study of shared clonotypes between healthy human individuals. TCRdb keeps only in-frame clones here, not all; method: immunoSEQ multiplex PCR. The sample includes 2,500,000 or so clones, under 95% seen only once; the top ten take around 0.4%. Sequencing was done on a sample of naive CD4+ T cells from PBMCs. Described subset: CD45RA+ positively selected. The receptors were sampled from a man between 18 and 35 years old in good health. Some clones in this sample may be carry-over from other donors' samples.

The chain couples TRBV4-1 to TRBJ1-3; the D is unclear. CDR1 and CDR2 (germline): MGHRA, YSYEKL. Trimming stripped 0 bases from V and 6 bases from J, with 6 bases between. The CDR3 consists of 13 residues. For the CDR3, the DNA is TGCGCCAGCAGCCAAGATCCCCCAAACACCATATATTTT. It codes for CASSQDPPNTIYF.

The V call is TRBV4-2, the J call TRBJ2-1; D is uncertain. The germline V gene has CDR1 LGHNA and CDR2 YNFKEQ. Trimming removed 1 base from V and 3 bases from J, with 16 bases in between. The CDR3 spans 17 residues. The CDR3 protein is CASSQGTDTNLYNEQFF. CDR3 nucleotides: TGTGCCAGCAGCCAAGGAACCGACACAAACCTCTACAATGAGCAGTTCTTC.

This clone has a handful of counts. The chain employs TRBV9 and TRBJ1-2; the D is unclear. In germline, CDR1 is SGDLS, CDR2 YYNGEE. CDR3 length: 12 residues. Between the trimmed V and J ends, which lost 4 bases and 8 bases, there was a span of 12 bases. The CDR3: CASSFGIAGYTF. CDR3 nucleotide sequence: TGTGCCAGCAGCTTTGGTATAGCAGGCTACACCTTC.

The chain has TRBV5-1 and TRBJ2-5; tentatively, D is TRBD2 (6 bases). CDR1 and CDR2 from the germline V gene are SGHRS and YFSETQ. Trimming stripped 1 base from V and 5 bases from J, with 15 bases between. There are 15 residues in the CDR3. CDR3 loop: CASSLFGGMGETQYF. The DNA for the CDR3 is TGCGCCAGCAGCTTGTTCGGCGGGATGGGGGAGACCCAGTACTTC. Based on the CDR3 plus reference TRBV5-1 and TRBJ2-5, the full variable domain is KAGVTQTPRYLIKTRGQQVTLSCSPISGHRSVSWYQQTPGQGLQFLFEYFSETQRNKGNFPGRFSGRQFSNSRSEMNVSTLELGDSALYLCASSLFGGMGETQYFGPGTRLLVL.

The chain couples TRBV5-4 to TRBJ1-1; 11 nucleotides agree with TRBD1. The junction had 11 bases not matched to a gene; V was cut back by 3 bases and J by 1 base. The CDR3 runs 18 residues. The germline V gene has CDR1 SGHNT and CDR2 YYREEE (reference sequence). Written as DNA, the CDR3 is TGTGCCAGCAGCTCGGAACTTAGGACAGGGGGCAGGAACACTGAAGCTTTCTTT. This gives the protein CASSSELRTGGRNTEAFF.

The genes are TRBV7-8 and TRBJ2-3; TRBD2 aligns across 9 bases. This CDR3 is built from 15 residues. Germline V lookup: CDR1 SGHVS, CDR2 FQNEAQ. V shed 5 bases and J 5 bases; nucleotides not matched to a gene: 8. The DNA of the CDR3 is TGTGCCAGCAGCATTAGCGGGAGTCGGGTAGATACGCAGTATTTT. Protein product: CASSISGSRVDTQYF.

The J gene is TRBJ2-1, the V gene TRBV6-5; 8 positions match TRBD2. V lost 6 bases, J lost 10 bases, and 14 bases stayed unmatched. CDR1 MNHEY and CDR2 SVGAGI come from the germline V gene. This CDR3 has 15 amino acids. CDR3 bases: TGTGCCAGCAGACGAAGTTCTAGCGGGCCAGGCGAGCAGTTCTTC. Residues: CASRRSSSGPGEQFF.

V gene TRBV5-6 combines with J gene TRBJ2-7; tentatively, D is TRBD2 (5 bases). V was trimmed by 4 bases and J by 7 bases, leaving 9 bases between them. Germline-derived CDR1 and CDR2 are SGHDT and YYEEEE. The CDR3 covers 11 residues. In nucleotides, the CDR3 is TGTGCCAGCAGCCCCCGGGGTGAGCAGTACTTC. As protein: CASSPRGEQYF.

This chain joins TRBV7-2 and TRBJ1-4, with D unresolved. The V and J ends lost 2 bases and 4 bases respectively, with 8 bases between them. This CDR3 is built from 14 residues. Germline V gene lookup returns CDR1 SGHTA and CDR2 FQGNSA. In nucleotides, the CDR3 is TGTGCCAGCAGCTTAACCCAGAATAATGAAAAACTGTTTTTT. Amino acids: CASSLTQNNEKLFF. Filled out from reference TRBV7-2 and TRBJ1-4, the complete variable domain reads GAGVSQSPSNKVTEKGKDVELRCDPISGHTALYWYRQSLGQGLEFLIYFQGNSAPDKSGLPSDRFSAERTGGSVSTLTIQRTQQEDSAVYLCASSLTQNNEKLFFGSGTQLSVL.

Comments on this clone: Other DNA sequences within the sample encode an identical CDR3. The genes are TRBV30 and TRBJ2-7; 7 positions agree with TRBD2. The CDR3 is 13 residues long. The V gene's germline CDR1 is GTSNPN and CDR2 SVGIG (reference sequence). J was trimmed by 3 bases and V by 1 base; bases with no gene match: 3. As DNA, the CDR3 is TGTGCCTGGAGTGGTACGGGGGGCTACGAGCAGTACTTC. Protein product: CAWSGTGGYEQYF.

The chain couples TRBV10-3 to TRBJ2-1, with a possible D match to TRBD1 (6 bases). The length of the CDR3 is 16 residues. Germline V lookup: CDR1 ENHRY, CDR2 SYGVKD. V lost 5 bases, J lost 4 bases, and 18 bases lay in between. CDR3: CAISTQGAITYNEQFF. CDR3 in DNA: TGTGCCATCAGTACACAGGGCGCGATTACTTACAATGAGCAGTTCTTC.

V gene TRBV28 combines with J gene TRBJ1-6, with 7 bases identical to TRBD1. Germline V gene lookup returns CDR1 MDHEN and CDR2 SYDVKM. The CDR3 is 13 residues long. V was clipped by 7 bases and J by 13 bases; unmatched bases: 10. The CDR3 DNA sequence: TGTGCCAGCAAAGACAGGGAGTCGTCTCCCCTCCACTTT. As protein: CASKDRESSPLHF.

This rearrangement joins TRBV29-1 to TRBJ1-1, with a weak D call TRBD1 (5 bases). CDR3 length: 11 amino acids. Germline-derived CDR1 and CDR2 are SQVTM and ANQGSEA. V lost 8 bases and J 5 bases, leaving 12 bases between the germline ends. Here the CDR3 reads CSSSQGTEAFF. The CDR3 DNA follows: TGCAGCTCCAGCCAGGGTACTGAAGCTTTCTTT.

The rearrangement links TRBV2 to TRBJ2-2; tentatively, D is TRBD2 (6 bases). Trimming left V 4 bases short and J 0 bases short, with 12 bases between. Germline CDR1 is SNHLY and CDR2 is FYNNEI. The CDR3 is 16 residues long. CDR3 sequence (DNA): TGTGCCAGCAGTGTTGTGGGGGGAACGAACACCGGGGAGCTGTTTTTT. Protein sequence: CASSVVGGTNTGELFF.

The V call is TRBV7-7, the J call TRBJ2-2, with D perhaps TRBD2 (5 bases). Trimming took off 5 bases at V and 2 bases at J, with 9 bases between the two ends. The CDR3 has 14 residues. Germline CDR1 reads SSHAT; CDR2 reads FNYEAQ (reference sequence). CDR3 protein: CASSLSVNTGELFF. The CDR3 DNA reads TGTGCCAGCAGCCTTAGCGTTAACACCGGGGAGCTGTTTTTT.

The CDR3 DNA reads as TGTGCCACCAGCACCCGGATAAGCACAGATACGCAGTATTTT. Its translation: CATSTRISTDTQYF. The chain combines TRBV15 with TRBJ2-3; D unresolved. From germline, CDR1 is LNHNV and CDR2 YYDKDF (reference sequence). CDR3 length: 14 amino acids. Trimming stripped 4 bases from V and 0 bases from J, with 8 bases between.

The chain joins TRBV27 to TRBJ2-2; D perhaps matches TRBD2 (5 bases). The CDR3 is 13 residues long. The V gene lost 5 bases and the J gene lost 3 bases, with 7 bases spanning the gap. Germline-derived CDR1 and CDR2 are MNHEY and SMNVEV (reference sequence). The CDR3 is CASSPGYTGELFF. The DNA of the CDR3 is TGTGCCAGCAGTCCGGGATACACCGGGGAGCTGTTTTTT.

V usage is TRBV4-1 and J usage is TRBJ2-7; D not certain. The CDR3 has 14 residues. Germline V lookup: CDR1 MGHRA, CDR2 YSYEKL. V lost 0 bases and J lost 4, with 10 bases in between. The CDR3 sequence is CASSQESAGYEQYF. CDR3 bases: TGCGCCAGCAGCCAAGAATCTGCCGGGTACGAGCAGTACTTC.